The clone carrying this T cell receptor beta chain was counted a single time. Its antigen is not identified. Profiling relied on immunoSEQ multiplex PCR, and the TCRdb table lists in-frame clones only, not all of them. Counted here are 80,000 to 100,000 clones, around 90% occurring once; the ten biggest clones make up less than 1%. The CDR3 runs to 12 residues. Per the germline V gene, CDR1 is SGHRS and CDR2 is YFSETQ. V lost 4 bases, J lost 2 bases, and 7 bases lay in between. This sample is drawn from a study of OX40 agonist ivuxolimab in advanced cancers. Overall study context: Antecedent anti-PD-1, anti-PD-L1 or anti-CTLA-4 therapy was permissible, with under 50% having received some. Overall study results and limits: At 0.1 to 3.0 mg/kg and by week 6, CD4+ and CD8+ T cells in the blood had expanded clonally.

Patients who had autoimmune disease history or got systemic immunosuppression were left out. The V gene is TRBV5-1, the J gene TRBJ2-7; D is uncertain. The clonotype was recovered from an adult with an advanced solid tumor such as melanoma, head and neck, liver or kidney cancer. Here the sequenced sample was CD4+ or CD8+ T cells sorted from blood, taken in a trial of the OX40 agonist ivuxolimab. The CDR3 region is CASSGNPYEQYF. CDR3 DNA: TGCGCCAGCAGCGGAAACCCCTACGAGCAGTACTTC.